This passage covers 9 T cell receptor beta chains from one sample sequenced in a study of regulatory T cells in long-lasting Graves disease. Building the TCR beta libraries relied on iRepertoire HTBI primers, and CDR3 regions underwent Arm-PCR. TCRdb re-derived calls from the multiplex PCR reads in MiXCR, one entry per CDR3 protein. Of hundreds of thousands of distinct CDR3 sequences in the sample, around 16% were seen once. Time point given: newly diagnosed GD, antithyroid drugs for less than 3 months. PBMC-derived RNA was used for the TCR library. These data were likewise used in another study, on T cells in Graves' hyperthyroidism and ophthalmopathy.

This specimen consisted of peripheral blood mononuclear cells (PBMCs), obtained at new diagnosis, from a patient treated with antithyroid drugs. These receptors all come from a middle-aged woman with Graves disease.

This clonotype was observed at least ten times. In nucleotides, the CDR3 is TGTGCCAGCAGCTTAACGGGGAATGAAAAACTGTTTTTT. Translation: CASSLTGNEKLFF. The chain recombines TRBV7-9 with TRBJ1-4, with no clear D. The V and J ends lost 2 bases and 5 bases respectively, with 6 bases between them. Germline V gives CDR1 SEHNR, CDR2 FQNEAQ (reference sequence). This CDR3 is 13 amino acids long. Based on the CDR3 plus reference TRBV7-9 and TRBJ1-4, the full variable domain is DTGVSQNPRHKITKRGQNVTFRCDPISEHNRLYWYRQTLGQGPEFLTYFQNEAQLEKSRLLSDRFSAERPKGSFSTLEIQRTEQGDSAMYLCASSLTGNEKLFFGSGTQLSVL.

This clonotype was recorded many times. The chain recombines TRBV10-2 with TRBJ1-2; no clear D gene. Germline assignment: CDR1 WSHSY and CDR2 SAAADI. The CDR3 extends over 13 amino acids. Trimming left V 3 bases short and J 1 base short, with 6 bases between. The CDR3 here is CASSDVSNYGYTF. The CDR3 region has the DNA TGCGCCAGCAGTGATGTCAGTAACTATGGCTACACCTTC.

This clonotype was detected only a few times. This chain links TRBV20-1 with TRBJ2-1; D may be TRBD2 (5 bases). There are 16 residues in the CDR3. CDR1 and CDR2 (germline): DFQATT, SNEGSKA (reference sequence). Deletions cut 2 bases from V and 7 bases from J, with 21 bases between. The CDR3 nucleotides are TGCAGTGCTAGACCTTATTTCGCGGGCTACGATAATGAGCAGTTCTTC. It encodes CSARPYFAGYDNEQFF.

This chain links TRBV7-3 with TRBJ2-1, with D unresolved. Germline V CDR1 and CDR2: SGHTA, FQGTGA. The CDR3 extends over 13 amino acids. The V end was cut by 2 bases, the J end by 8 bases, with 10 bases between. As DNA, the CDR3 is TGTGCCAGCAGCTTATTGTTAGGCGATGAGCAGTTCTTC. Its protein product is CASSLLLGDEQFF.

The chain has TRBV10-3 and TRBJ1-1; 8 nucleotides agree with TRBD1. The J segment lost 0 bases and the V segment lost 4 bases, leaving 10 bases of the junction unmatched. The CDR3 extends over 17 amino acids. Germline CDR1 ENHRY, CDR2 SYGVKD. The CDR3: CAISGPGTGLMNTEAFF. The CDR3 DNA reads TGTGCCATCAGTGGACCTGGGACAGGACTGATGAACACTGAAGCTTTCTTT.

This clonotype was observed a few times. This rearrangement joins TRBV9 to TRBJ1-6, with unresolved D. Trimming removed 3 bases from V and 8 bases from J, with 9 bases in between. The CDR3 runs 13 residues. Germline-derived CDR1 and CDR2 are SGDLS and YYNGEE. CDR3 loop: CASSETWDSPLHF. The CDR3 DNA reads TGTGCCAGCAGCGAGACTTGGGATTCACCCCTCCACTTT.

This clonotype has more than one count but fewer than ten. The chain carries TRBV5-1 and TRBJ2-7; D is possibly TRBD1 (6 bases). Trimming took off 4 bases at V and 1 base at J, with 24 bases between the two ends. There are 18 residues in the CDR3. In germline, CDR1 is SGHRS, CDR2 YFSETQ. The CDR3, as DNA: TGCGCCAGCAGCGCGCGGACAGAGCAAAGGCCCTTGTCCTACGAGCAGTACTTC. It translates to CASSARTEQRPLSYEQYF.

This clonotype was seen a handful of times. The rearrangement joins TRBV20-1 to TRBJ1-3; 7 nucleotides match TRBD1. The CDR3 contains 16 residues. The germline CDR1 and CDR2 sequences are DFQATT and SNEGSKA (reference sequence). The CDR3 region is CSAKGRGQAVGNTIYF. The CDR3 bases are TGCAGCGCCAAAGGAAGGGGGCAGGCTGTAGGAAACACCATATATTTT.

This clonotype occurred many times. The gene calls are TRBV7-9 and TRBJ1-2, with 10 bases that match TRBD1. The CDR3 is made up of 15 amino acids. V trimming: 5 bases; J trimming: 0 bases; junction bases outside the gene matches: 3. Looked up from germline, CDR1 is SEHNR and CDR2 is FQNEAQ (reference sequence). CDR3 DNA sequence: TGTGCCAGCAGCCGGACAGGGGGAGCTAACTATGGCTACACCTTC. Translation: CASSRTGGANYGYTF.